The 3 T cell receptor beta chains presented below share a single source sample, sequenced in a study of cytomegalovirus exposure and HLA in healthy donors. Use of 60 Vbeta and 13 Jbeta primers characterized the PCR. Sequencing was performed with immunoSEQ multiplex PCR; in TCRdb, only in-frame clones are kept and a portion is missing. This table holds some 110,000 clones. The specimen sequenced was PBMCs. The receptors originated from a man between 18 and 29 years old in good health and CMV-seronegative.

In nucleotides, the CDR3 is TGTGCCAGCAGCTCAGGAGGTACTGAAGCTTTCTTT. Its translation: CASSSGGTEAFF. This sequence joins TRBV9 and TRBJ1-1; the D is unclear. The germline CDR1 and CDR2 sequences are SGDLS and YYNGEE. The CDR3 is 12 amino acids. V dropped 4 bases and J dropped 5 bases, with 9 bases sitting between them.

The chain is built from TRBV25-1 and TRBJ2-7, with 7 positions matching TRBD1. Germline values: CDR1 MGHDK, CDR2 SYGVNS. This CDR3 has 15 amino acids. V lost 3 bases and J lost 3; bases outside the gene matches: 8. The CDR3 region is CASSETTGRVYEQYF. CDR3 coding DNA: TGTGCCAGCAGTGAGACGACAGGGAGAGTCTACGAGCAGTACTTC.

The genes are TRBV7-9 and TRBJ2-1, with TRBD2 matching 7 bases. The CDR3 is 18 residues long. V trimming: 5 bases; J trimming: 3 bases; junction bases outside the gene matches: 16. CDR1 SEHNR and CDR2 FQNEAQ come from the germline V gene (reference sequence). The DNA of the CDR3 is TGTGCCAGCAGCCCCAACCCCCTTTGGGGGGGTTTCTACAATGAGCAGTTCTTC. It specifies CASSPNPLWGGFYNEQFF. Using reference TRBV7-9 and TRBJ2-1 for the parts outside the CDR3, the full variable domain is DTGVSQNPRHKITKRGQNVTFRCDPISEHNRLYWYRQTLGQGPEFLTYFQNEAQLEKSRLLSDRFSAERPKGSFSTLEIQRTEQGDSAMYLCASSPNPLWGGFYNEQFFGPGTRLTVL.